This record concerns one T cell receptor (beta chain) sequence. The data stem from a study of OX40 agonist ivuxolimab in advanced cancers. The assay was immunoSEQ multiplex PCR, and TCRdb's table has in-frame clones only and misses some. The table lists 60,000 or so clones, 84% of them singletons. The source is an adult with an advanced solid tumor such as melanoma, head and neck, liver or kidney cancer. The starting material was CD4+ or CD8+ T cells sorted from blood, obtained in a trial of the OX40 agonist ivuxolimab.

CDR3 nucleotide sequence: TGTGCCAGCAGCCTAGGCTACAATGAGCAGTTCTTC. Translation gives CASSLGYNEQFF. This sequence joins TRBV11-3 and TRBJ2-1; unclear D gene. Trimming pared 5 bases from V and 3 bases from J, leaving 5 bases between. From germline, CDR1 is SGHNT and CDR2 YENEEA. The CDR3 contains 12 residues.